Listed here are 2 T cell receptor beta chains from one sample, sequenced in a study of T cell repertoires in cytomegalovirus infection. For these receptors, no antigen is known. TCRdb analysed the reads with MiXCR anew, one entry per CDR3 protein. The top ten clones hold roughly 81% of a sample with over 100,000 distinct CDR3 sequences, around 29% of them seen once. Here the sequenced sample was CD8+ T cells from cultured PBMCs, taken from culture after CMV antigen stimulation. These receptors were taken from a human donor in good health (CMV status not recorded). Some clones in this sample may be carry-over from other donors' samples.

This chain links TRBV7-4 with TRBJ1-3; 9 nucleotides align to TRBD1. V lost 4 bases, J lost 4 bases, and 2 bases stayed unmatched. There are 14 residues in the CDR3. Germline V gene sequence: CDR1 SGHVT, CDR2 SQSDAQ. The CDR3 is CASSSGTGGNTIYF. The CDR3 DNA is TGTGCCAGCAGCTCAGGGACAGGGGGAAACACCATATATTTT.

The chain joins TRBV7-3 to TRBJ2-7; the D gene could be TRBD1 or TRBD2 (5 bases each). This CDR3 has 13 residues. V was trimmed by 3 bases and J by 2 bases, leaving 8 bases between them. Germline CDR1 reads SGHTA; CDR2 reads FQGTGA. The CDR3 spells CASSLGVAYEQYF. DNA for the CDR3: TGTGCCAGCAGCTTGGGGGTGGCCTACGAGCAGTACTTC.